This section outlines one T cell receptor beta chain sequence together with its context. Its antigen is as yet unknown. The data were taken from a study of cytomegalovirus exposure and HLA in healthy donors. Regarding the study as a whole: Prediction of most subjects' HLA-A and HLA-B alleles by TCR beta sequences was reportedly accurate.

Donors had nominal health at sampling but likely had unrecorded immune exposures. A multiplex PCR was run with 60 Vbeta primers and 13 Jbeta primers. Original handling: A later analysis counted 65 million to 95 million unique TCR beta chains, some 11 million shared. The repertoire was sequenced with immunoSEQ multiplex PCR; TCRdb's copy has only in-frame clones and lacks some. For V, J and clone size, that table is used; D and trimming come from the DNA. The sample comprises under 200,000 clones, 80% to 90% of which are singletons, and under 2% rests with the top ten. The sample was PBMCs. This clonotype was sampled from a woman aged 18 to 35 in good health and CMV-seronegative.

The CDR3 coding sequence is TGCAGCGTTGCGGACAGGGACTATGGCTACACCTTC. Amino acids: CSVADRDYGYTF. This chain joins TRBV29-1 and TRBJ1-2; 8 bases match TRBD1. Germline V gene data show CDR1 as SQVTM and CDR2 as ANQGSEA. The CDR3 runs 12 residues. V lost 4 bases to trimming and J lost 3 bases; unmatched junction nucleotides: 1. Complete variable domain (other parts from reference TRBV29-1 and TRBJ1-2): SAVISQKPSRDICQRGTSLTIQCQVDSQVTMMFWYRQQPGQSLTLIATANQGSEATYESGFVIDKFPISRPNLTFSTLTVSNMSPEDSSIYLCSVADRDYGYTFGSGTRLTVV.